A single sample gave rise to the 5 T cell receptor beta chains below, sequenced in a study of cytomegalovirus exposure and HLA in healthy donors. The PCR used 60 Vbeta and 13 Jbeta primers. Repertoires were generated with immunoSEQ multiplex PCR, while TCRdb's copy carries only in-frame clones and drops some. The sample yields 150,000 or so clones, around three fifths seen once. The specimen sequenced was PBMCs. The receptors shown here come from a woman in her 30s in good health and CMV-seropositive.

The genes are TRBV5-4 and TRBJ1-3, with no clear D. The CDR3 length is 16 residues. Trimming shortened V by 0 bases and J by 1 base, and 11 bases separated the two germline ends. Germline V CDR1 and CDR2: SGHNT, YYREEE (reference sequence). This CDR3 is CASSLGGAGSGNTIYF. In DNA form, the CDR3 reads TGTGCCAGCAGCTTGGGGGGAGCGGGTTCTGGAAACACCATATATTTT.

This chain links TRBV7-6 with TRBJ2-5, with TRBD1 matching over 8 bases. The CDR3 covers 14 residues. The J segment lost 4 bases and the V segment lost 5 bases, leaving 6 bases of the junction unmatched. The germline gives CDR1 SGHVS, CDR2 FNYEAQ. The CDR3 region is CASSPTGEGETQYF. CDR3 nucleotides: TGTGCCAGCAGCCCGACAGGGGAAGGAGAGACCCAGTACTTC.

This chain's CDR3 is CASSVEGGFSGNTIYF. The DNA for the CDR3 is TGTGCCAGCAGTGTAGAAGGGGGATTCTCTGGAAACACCATATATTTT. The rearrangement links TRBV2 to TRBJ1-3, with D perhaps TRBD1 (6 bases). Germline V CDR1 and CDR2: SNHLY, FYNNEI. Trimming removed 4 bases from V and 0 bases from J, with 13 bases in between. The CDR3 is 16 amino acids.

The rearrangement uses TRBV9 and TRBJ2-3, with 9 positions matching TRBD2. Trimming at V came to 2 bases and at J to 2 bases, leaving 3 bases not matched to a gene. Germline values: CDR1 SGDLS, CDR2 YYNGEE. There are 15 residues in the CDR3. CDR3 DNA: TGTGCCAGCAGCGTCAGCGGGGGGAACACAGATACGCAGTATTTT. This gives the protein CASSVSGGNTDTQYF.

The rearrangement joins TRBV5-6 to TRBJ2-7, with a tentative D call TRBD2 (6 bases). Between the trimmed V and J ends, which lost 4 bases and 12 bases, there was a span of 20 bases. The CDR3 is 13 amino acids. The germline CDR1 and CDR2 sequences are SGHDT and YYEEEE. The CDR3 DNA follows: TGTGCCAGCAGCCCAGGACGCGAAATGGGAGGGTACTTC. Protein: CASSPGREMGGYF.